The rows below give T cell receptor beta chains drawn from one sample of a study of T cell responses to AZD1222 COVID-19 vaccine. The method was immunoSEQ multiplex PCR; TCRdb's version includes in-frame clones alone and lacks a portion of them. The sample shows fewer than 200,000 clones, around nine tenths of them seen only once. Specimen: peripheral blood, collected 28 days after the second dose of the MenACWY control vaccine. These receptors all come from an adult who received the MenACWY meningococcal vaccine as a control. CDR3s include the opening cysteine and the closing phenylalanine or tryptophan. Each record gives: CDR3 length, clone size, V gene, J gene, D gene, CDR3 protein, CDR3 DNA. The D gene is left open where the match is weak. A row's size may be missing; if present it is once, few, many or a size class.

length: 16
size: NA
V: TRBV5-4
J: TRBJ2-1
D: NA
CDR3: CASSFAAGLSYNEQFF
DNA: TGTGCCAGCAGCTTCGCGGCGGGTCTATCCTACAATGAGCAGTTCTTC

length: 11
size: NA
V: TRBV29-1
J: TRBJ1-2
D: NA
CDR3: CSVELGGGYTF
DNA: TGCAGCGTTGAATTGGGGGGTGGCTACACCTTC

length: 12
size: NA
V: TRBV18
J: TRBJ2-7
D: NA
CDR3: CASSPPGGRQYF
DNA: TGTGCCAGCTCACCACCTGGGGGGCGGCAGTACTTC

length: 13
size: once
V: TRBV27
J: TRBJ1-5
D: NA
CDR3: CASSEGPSQPQHF
DNA: TGTGCCAGCAGTGAGGGCCCAAGTCAGCCCCAGCATTTT

length: 12
size: NA
V: TRBV15
J: TRBJ2-1
D: NA
CDR3: CATSGGYNEQFF
DNA: TGTGCCACCAGCGGAGGTTACAATGAGCAGTTCTTC

length: 13
size: NA
V: TRBV2
J: TRBJ2-7
D: TRBD1
CDR3: CASSERQGHEQYF
DNA: TGTGCCAGCAGTGAACGACAGGGACACGAGCAGTACTTC

length: 15
size: NA
V: TRBV14
J: TRBJ1-5
D: TRBD1
CDR3: CASSRGQGLNQPQHF
DNA: TGTGCCAGCAGCCGCGGACAGGGCCTCAATCAGCCCCAGCATTTT

length: 14
size: NA
V: TRBV30
J: TRBJ2-1
D: TRBD2
CDR3: CAWSLGLAYDEQFF
DNA: TGTGCCTGGAGTTTAGGACTAGCCTATGATGAGCAGTTCTTC

length: 14
size: NA
V: TRBV7-2
J: TRBJ2-7
D: TRBD2
CDR3: CASSQGSGIREQYF
DNA: TGTGCCAGCAGCCAAGGTAGCGGGATACGCGAGCAGTACTTC

length: 12
size: NA
V: TRBV29-1
J: TRBJ2-1
D: NA
CDR3: CSVDYPYNEQFF
DNA: TGCAGCGTTGATTACCCTTACAATGAGCAGTTCTTC

length: 15
size: NA
V: TRBV7-2
J: TRBJ1-1
D: TRBD1
CDR3: CASSADRGRGTEAFF
DNA: TGTGCCAGCAGCGCCGACAGGGGGCGCGGCACTGAAGCTTTCTTT

length: 16
size: NA
V: TRBV28
J: TRBJ1-3
D: NA
CDR3: CASAGGGRASGNTIYF
DNA: TGTGCCAGCGCCGGAGGAGGTAGGGCCTCTGGAAACACCATATATTTT

length: 14
size: NA
V: TRBV6-5
J: TRBJ2-7
D: TRBD1
CDR3: CASTLGQAPLEQYF
DNA: TGTGCCAGCACCCTAGGACAGGCTCCCCTGGAGCAGTACTTC

length: 16
size: once
V: TRBV9
J: TRBJ1-3
D: TRBD1
CDR3: CASSGTVDRDVNTIYF
DNA: TGTGCCAGCTCTGGGACAGTCGATCGGGATGTAAACACCATATATTTT

length: 10
size: once
V: TRBV29-1
J: TRBJ1-2
D: NA
CDR3: CSVGETGYTF
DNA: TGCAGCGTTGGCGAGACTGGCTACACCTTC

length: 15
size: NA
V: TRBV28
J: TRBJ2-3
D: TRBD2
CDR3: CASGGLVLSTDTQYF
DNA: TGTGCCAGCGGGGGACTAGTTCTTAGCACAGATACGCAGTATTTT

length: 14
size: few
V: TRBV6-6
J: TRBJ1-2
D: NA
CDR3: CASSGEKANYGYTF
DNA: TGTGCCAGCAGTGGGGAGAAAGCCAACTATGGCTACACCTTC

length: 14
size: once
V: TRBV4-1
J: TRBJ2-7
D: TRBD2
CDR3: CASSLGGSGYEQYF
DNA: TGCGCCAGCAGCCTTGGCGGGAGTGGGTACGAGCAGTACTTC

length: 16
size: NA
V: TRBV5-5
J: TRBJ2-2
D: TRBD2
CDR3: CASSPRLAGMGGELFF
DNA: TGTGCCAGCAGCCCGAGACTAGCGGGAATGGGCGGGGAGCTGTTTTTT

length: 15
size: NA
V: TRBV3-1/TRBV3-2
J: TRBJ2-7
D: TRBD2
CDR3: CASSISGGTGPEQYF
DNA: TGTGCCAGCAGCATTAGCGGGGGGACCGGTCCCGAGCAGTACTTC

length: 12
size: NA
V: TRBV19
J: TRBJ2-3
D: NA
CDR3: CASSRTGDTQYF
DNA: TGTGCCAGTAGCCGGACTGGAGATACGCAGTATTTT

length: 14
size: NA
V: TRBV16
J: TRBJ1-2
D: NA
CDR3: CASSQAQPNYGYTF
DNA: TGTGCCAGCAGCCAAGCCCAGCCCAACTATGGCTACACCTTC

length: 14
size: NA
V: TRBV19
J: TRBJ1-6
D: TRBD1
CDR3: CASSIGGTVSPLHF
DNA: TGTGCCAGTAGTATAGGGGGGACAGTTTCACCCCTCCACTTT

length: 14
size: NA
V: TRBV19
J: TRBJ1-1
D: NA
CDR3: CASRRVTGTTEAFF
DNA: TGTGCCAGTAGGAGAGTTACAGGGACCACTGAAGCTTTCTTT

length: 13
size: NA
V: TRBV11-3
J: TRBJ1-2
D: TRBD1
CDR3: CASQGAADMGYTF
DNA: TGTGCCAGCCAGGGGGCAGCGGATATGGGCTACACCTTC

length: 14
size: NA
V: TRBV5-5
J: TRBJ1-2
D: NA
CDR3: CASSLVDRTYGYTF
DNA: TGTGCCAGCAGCTTGGTTGACCGCACCTATGGCTACACCTTC

length: 16
size: NA
V: TRBV11-2
J: TRBJ2-2
D: NA
CDR3: CASSLLRAVNTGELFF
DNA: TGTGCCAGCAGCCTCCTTAGAGCTGTGAACACCGGGGAGCTGTTTTTT

length: 19
size: NA
V: TRBV29-1
J: TRBJ2-7
D: NA
CDR3: CSVLSLAGGLVAGAYEQYF
DNA: TGCAGCGTCCTAAGCCTGGCAGGGGGCCTGGTAGCGGGGGCCTACGAGCAGTACTTC

length: 14
size: NA
V: TRBV28
J: TRBJ2-7
D: TRBD2
CDR3: CASRLAGVPYEQYF
DNA: TGTGCCAGCAGGCTAGCGGGAGTCCCCTACGAGCAGTACTTC

length: 16
size: NA
V: TRBV5-5
J: TRBJ1-1
D: NA
CDR3: CASSLEVVHRNTEAFF
DNA: TGTGCCAGCAGCTTGGAAGTCGTCCACCGCAACACTGAAGCTTTCTTT

length: 15
size: NA
V: TRBV6-2/TRBV6-3
J: TRBJ1-2
D: TRBD1
CDR3: CASSQTGGRASGYTF
DNA: TGTGCCAGCAGCCAGACAGGGGGCAGGGCCAGTGGCTACACCTTC

length: 14
size: NA
V: TRBV19
J: TRBJ1-1
D: NA
CDR3: CATQMGGQVTEAFF
DNA: TGTGCCACTCAGATGGGGGGCCAGGTGACTGAAGCTTTCTTT

length: 17
size: NA
V: TRBV2
J: TRBJ2-7
D: TRBD1
CDR3: CASGEVKPGQGVYEQYF
DNA: TGTGCCAGCGGCGAGGTTAAGCCGGGACAGGGTGTCTACGAGCAGTACTTC

length: 13
size: NA
V: TRBV4-1
J: TRBJ2-1
D: TRBD2
CDR3: CASSQVTSGEQFF
DNA: TGCGCCAGCAGCCAAGTAACTAGCGGTGAGCAGTTCTTC

length: 10
size: once
V: TRBV28
J: TRBJ1-1
D: NA
CDR3: CASRAGEAFF
DNA: TGTGCCAGCAGGGCAGGTGAAGCTTTCTTT

length: 13
size: once
V: TRBV30
J: TRBJ2-1
D: NA
CDR3: CAWSVSWNNEQFF
DNA: TGTGCCTGGAGTGTCTCTTGGAACAATGAGCAGTTCTTC

length: 14
size: few
V: TRBV7-9
J: TRBJ1-1
D: NA
CDR3: CASTLGGGLTEAFF
DNA: TGTGCCAGCACCCTAGGGGGGGGGCTTACTGAAGCTTTCTTT

length: 14
size: few
V: TRBV5-1
J: TRBJ1-2
D: NA
CDR3: CASSADGANYGYTF
DNA: TGCGCCAGCAGCGCGGACGGAGCTAACTATGGCTACACCTTC

length: 18
size: NA
V: TRBV24-1
J: TRBJ2-3
D: TRBD2
CDR3: CATSDPRGLAGHTDTQYF
DNA: TGTGCCACCAGTGACCCTCGTGGACTAGCGGGCCACACAGATACGCAGTATTTT

length: 14
size: few
V: TRBV7-9
J: TRBJ1-4
D: TRBD1
CDR3: CASSLGRARGKLFF
DNA: TGTGCCAGCAGCTTAGGCCGAGCCAGGGGGAAACTGTTTTTT

length: 9
size: few
V: TRBV29-1
J: TRBJ1-2
D: NA
CDR3: CSVEGIYTF
DNA: TGCAGCGTTGAGGGCATCTACACCTTC

length: 14
size: NA
V: TRBV7-2
J: TRBJ1-2
D: NA
CDR3: CASRQGSVGGGYTF
DNA: TGTGCCAGCAGGCAAGGGTCCGTTGGAGGAGGCTACACCTTC

length: 14
size: NA
V: TRBV19
J: TRBJ2-2
D: TRBD1
CDR3: CASRRGRGTGELFF
DNA: TGTGCCAGCCGCAGGGGGCGCGGGACCGGGGAGCTGTTTTTT

length: 13
size: NA
V: TRBV6-2/TRBV6-3
J: TRBJ1-5
D: NA
CDR3: CASSLDINQPQHF
DNA: TGTGCCAGCAGTCTCGACATCAATCAGCCCCAGCATTTT

length: 19
size: NA
V: TRBV7-6
J: TRBJ2-3
D: TRBD2
CDR3: CASSLGPWASGSMVDTQYF
DNA: TGTGCCAGCAGCTTAGGGCCCTGGGCTAGCGGGAGTATGGTAGATACGCAGTATTTT

length: 18
size: NA
V: TRBV6-2/TRBV6-3
J: TRBJ2-1
D: NA
CDR3: CASSNTQMRGIGDNEQFF
DNA: TGTGCCAGCAGCAACACCCAGATGAGAGGGATCGGCGACAATGAGCAGTTCTTC

length: 16
size: NA
V: TRBV19
J: TRBJ2-2
D: TRBD1
CDR3: CASSRRQGAGTGELFF
DNA: TGTGCCAGTAGTCGCCGACAGGGGGCTGGCACCGGGGAGCTGTTTTTT

length: 15
size: NA
V: TRBV15
J: TRBJ1-5
D: TRBD1
CDR3: CATSRVFQGGQPQHF
DNA: TGTGCCACCAGCAGAGTTTTCCAGGGGGGTCAGCCCCAGCATTTT

length: 12
size: NA
V: TRBV29-1
J: TRBJ1-1
D: NA
CDR3: CSVGRPGAEAFF
DNA: TGCAGCGTTGGTAGACCTGGGGCTGAAGCTTTCTTT

length: 11
size: NA
V: TRBV11-3
J: TRBJ1-1
D: NA
CDR3: CASSLVGEAFF
DNA: TGTGCCAGCAGCTTAGTGGGTGAAGCTTTCTTT

length: 15
size: NA
V: TRBV9
J: TRBJ1-3
D: NA
CDR3: CASSVANTYGNTIYF
DNA: TGTGCCAGCAGCGTAGCAAATACATATGGAAACACCATATATTTT

length: 15
size: NA
V: TRBV18
J: TRBJ2-1
D: TRBD2
CDR3: CASSPLAGGENEQFF
DNA: TGTGCCAGCTCTCCCCTAGCGGGAGGGGAAAATGAGCAGTTCTTC

length: 18
size: NA
V: TRBV5-3
J: TRBJ1-1
D: TRBD1
CDR3: CARSFAGGGPPAISVAFF
DNA: TGTGCCAGAAGCTTTGCAGGGGGCGGTCCCCCGGCGATTTCAGTAGCTTTCTTT

length: 11
size: NA
V: TRBV30
J: TRBJ1-1
D: NA
CDR3: CAWSVTTEAFF
DNA: TGTGCCTGGAGTGTAACCACTGAAGCTTTCTTT

length: 14
size: NA
V: TRBV9
J: TRBJ2-7
D: NA
CDR3: CASSGTVSSYEQYF
DNA: TGTGCCAGCAGCGGGACTGTCAGCTCCTACGAGCAGTACTTC

length: 16
size: NA
V: TRBV15
J: TRBJ1-4
D: TRBD1
CDR3: CATSRERQGAGEKLFF
DNA: TGTGCCACCAGCAGAGAGAGACAGGGGGCAGGTGAAAAACTGTTTTTT

length: 16
size: NA
V: TRBV7-9
J: TRBJ2-7
D: TRBD1
CDR3: CASSLAWTGASSEQYF
DNA: TGTGCCAGCAGCTTAGCTTGGACAGGGGCGTCCTCCGAGCAGTACTTC

length: 13
size: NA
V: TRBV6-2/TRBV6-3
J: TRBJ1-2
D: NA
CDR3: CATSPGRDYGYTF
DNA: TGTGCCACCAGTCCAGGGCGGGACTATGGCTACACCTTC

length: 14
size: NA
V: TRBV5-8
J: TRBJ2-5
D: NA
CDR3: CASSQEPGQETQYF
DNA: TGTGCCAGCAGCCAAGAACCCGGCCAAGAGACCCAGTACTTC

length: 14
size: NA
V: TRBV27
J: TRBJ1-1
D: NA
CDR3: CASSFGTPNTEAFF
DNA: TGTGCCAGCAGTTTCGGAACACCTAACACTGAAGCTTTCTTT